Presented here are 9 T cell receptor beta chains from one specimen sequenced in a study of blood T cell repertoires in COVID-19. The assay was immunoSEQ multiplex PCR, and TCRdb's table has in-frame clones only and misses some. The sample contains 150,000 to 200,000 clones, 80% to 90% of which appear only once. Sequenced material: peripheral blood. The receptor set was obtained from a man between 45 and 60 years old with active or convalescent COVID-19.

The table lists this clone with a count of one. The chain employs TRBV2 and TRBJ1-1, with D uncertain. The germline V and J ends were trimmed by 3 bases and 1 base, with 18 bases remaining between them. CDR1 and CDR2 from the germline V gene are SNHLY and FYNNEI. The CDR3 is 17 residues long. CDR3 sequence: CASSENLPGLKNTEAFF. In DNA form, the CDR3 reads TGTGCCAGCAGTGAGAACCTCCCTGGCCTTAAGAACACTGAAGCTTTCTTT.

The CDR3 region has the DNA TGTGCCAGCAGTGGACGACAGGAGACCTTAAGGAGCGGCAAGCAGTTCTTC. It translates to CASSGRQETLRSGKQFF. The chain joins TRBV6-1 to TRBJ2-1, with a tentative D call TRBD1 (6 bases). Trimming shortened V by 4 bases and J by 11 bases, and 27 bases separated the two germline ends. The germline gives CDR1 MNHNS, CDR2 SASEGT. CDR3 length: 17 residues.

The chain joins TRBV6-6 to TRBJ1-2; 9 bases are shared with TRBD1. Germline V CDR1 and CDR2: MNHNY, SVGAGI (reference sequence). The trim removed 7 bases at V and 4 bases at J, leaving 7 bases unmatched. The CDR3 has 14 amino acids. Here the CDR3 DNA reads TGTGCCAGCACCGGGGACAGGGATTCCTATGGCTACACCTTC. Amino acid sequence: CASTGDRDSYGYTF.

The chain recombines TRBV21-1 with TRBJ2-7; the table assigns TRBD1, which was not confirmed against the DNA. TRBV21-1 is deemed a pseudogene. CDR3 size: 13 residues. CDR3 DNA sequence: TGTGCCAGCAGGCCACAGGGGGCTCACGAGCAGTACTTC. Translated: CASRPQGAHEQYF.

The CDR3 bases are TGTGCCAGCAGCTTAAGCCCGGGGGGCAATCAGCCCCAGCATTTT. It specifies CASSLSPGGNQPQHF. The rearrangement uses TRBV7-3 and TRBJ1-5, with D possibly TRBD1 on 5 matching bases. This CDR3 has 15 residues. V lost 1 base to trimming and J lost 2 bases, with 9 bases between them. CDR1 and CDR2 from the germline V gene are SGHTA and FQGTGA.

The V call is TRBV5-5, the J call TRBJ2-1, with TRBD1 identical over 10 bases. Trimming at V came to 0 bases and at J to 8 bases, leaving 8 bases not matched to a gene. CDR1 SGHKS and CDR2 YYEKEE come from the germline V gene (reference sequence). The CDR3 runs 16 residues. CDR3 protein: CASSLGGTGVADEQFF. Written as DNA, the CDR3 is TGTGCCAGCAGCTTGGGTGGGACAGGGGTTGCAGATGAGCAGTTCTTC.

The gene calls are TRBV7-2 and TRBJ2-1; 10 bases agree with TRBD1. The CDR3 sequence is 15 residues long. Germline CDR1 and CDR2: SGHTA and FQGNSA. The V and J ends lost 6 bases and 6 bases, in that order; junction bases with no gene match: 8. The CDR3 loop reads CASRGGTGALNEQFF. In DNA, the CDR3 is TGTGCCAGCAGAGGGGGGACAGGGGCGCTCAATGAGCAGTTCTTC.

The chain links TRBV5-4 to TRBJ2-1, with 11 bases matching TRBD2. The CDR3 has 16 residues. The V segment lost 0 bases and the J segment 7 bases; nucleotides outside the gene matches: 6. Germline loops: CDR1 SGHNT, CDR2 YYREEE (reference sequence). CDR3 sequence: CASSLVAGGLRNEQFF. CDR3 nucleotide sequence: TGTGCCAGCAGCTTGGTAGCGGGGGGGCTGAGGAATGAGCAGTTCTTC.

Concerning this clone itself: Relative to the germline gene, one junction end is altered; a read error may explain this. In DNA form, the CDR3 reads TGCAGTGCTAATAACAATGGCTACACCTTC. Translation gives CSANNNGYTF. V is TRBV20-1 and J is TRBJ1-2; D unresolved. This CDR3 has 10 amino acids. Germline V gives CDR1 DFQATT, CDR2 SNEGSKA (reference sequence).